These 19 T cell receptor beta chains were sequenced from one sample in a study of T cells in women clearing cervical HPV infection. The data were produced by immunoSEQ multiplex PCR, yet TCRdb's version contains in-frame clones alone and is incomplete. This repertoire comprises nearly 35,000 clones; its ten largest clones make up less than 2%. The specimen sequenced was blood buffy coat. The receptors stem from a woman between 18 and 75 years old with a cervical HPV16 infection that either progressed to CIN3+ or cleared (not recorded which).

Details on this clone: Read sequence stops 3 residues before the CDR3 end, and the germline J gene provides the missing end. The chain carries TRBV5-1 and TRBJ2-2, with D unresolved. The CDR3 covers 14 residues. V lost 7 bases to trimming and J lost 1 base, with 11 bases between them. CDR1 is SGHRS, CDR2 YFSETQ, per germline. The sequenced CDR3 bases are TGCGCCAGCGCTGCTCTACGGAACACCGGGGAG. Encoded protein: CASAALRNTGE. In full, the CDR3 is CASAALRNTGELFF.

Regarding this clone: The CDR3 extends 3 residues past the end of the read, so its final part is completed from the germline J gene. This rearrangement joins TRBV19 to TRBJ2-2; D unresolved. The CDR3 runs to 14 residues. Per the germline V gene, CDR1 is LNHDA and CDR2 is SQIVND (reference sequence). V lost 6 bases to trimming and J lost 0 bases, with 8 bases between them. CDR3 bases read: TGTGCCAGTAGAACTACCTCGAACACCGGGGAG. Protein product: CASRTTSNTGE. In full, the CDR3 is CASRTTSNTGELFF.

On this clone itself: Read coverage stops 3 residues before the CDR3 terminus; the germline J gene supplies the remainder. The rearrangement joins TRBV7-2 to TRBJ2-3; the D gene could be TRBD1 or TRBD2 (5 bases each). CDR3 length: 15 amino acids. CDR1 is SGHTA, CDR2 FQGNSA, per germline. This chain's CDR3 is CASSPGYLGVETQYF. CDR3 DNA, as far as it was read: TGTGCCAGCAGCCCGGGATATCTAGGGGTGGAGACG.

In the case of this clone: The missing CDR3 end, 3 residues past where the read stops, is filled in from the germline J gene. The chain couples TRBV18 to TRBJ2-5, with TRBD2 matching over 9 bases. V gave up 2 bases and J gave up 5 bases; unmatched junction bases: 6. The CDR3 spans 15 residues. Germline lookup yields CDR1 KGHSH and CDR2 LQKENI. The CDR3 DNA, read in part, is TGTGCCAGCTCACCAAGTGTAGCGGGAGTCGAGACC. This encodes CASSPSVAGVET. The complete CDR3 sequence is CASSPSVAGVETQYF.

Points on this clone: Read coverage stops 3 residues before the CDR3 terminus; the germline J gene supplies the remainder. The V and J genes are TRBV19 and TRBJ1-5; 10 positions agree with TRBD1. CDR3 length equals 15 residues. Germline CDR1 is LNHDA and CDR2 is SQIVND (reference sequence). J was trimmed by 5 bases and V by 5 bases; bases with no gene match: 6. The CDR3 spells CASSGDRGTYQPQHF. The part of the CDR3 DNA that was read is TGTGCCAGTAGTGGGGACAGGGGAACCTATCAGCCC.

Incomplete CDR3 DNA: TGTGCCAGCAGCTCCCAGTTGGATACG. Translating it yields CASSSQLDT. The entire CDR3 reads CASSSQLDTQYF. The chain combines TRBV5-4 with TRBJ2-3; D is unclear. The read terminates 3 residues before the CDR3 end, so the remaining end is supplied by the germline J gene. The V gene's germline CDR1 is SGHNT and CDR2 YYREEE (reference sequence). V lost 3 bases and J lost 6, with 8 bases in between. This CDR3 contains 12 residues.

In regard to this clone: The read halts 3 residues ahead of the CDR3 end, with the missing end drawn from the germline J gene. This rearrangement joins TRBV12-5 to TRBJ2-2, with D hard to call. The CDR3 contains 12 residues. The V and J ends lost 5 bases and 6 bases respectively, with 7 bases between them. Germline CDR1 LGHNT, CDR2 FRNRAP. The covered CDR3 bases are TGTGCTAGTGGTCACCAGGCCGGGGAG. This gives the protein CASGHQAGE. The whole CDR3 protein is CASGHQAGELFF. The whole variable domain, remainder taken from reference TRBV12-5 and TRBJ2-2, is DARVTQTPRHKVTEMGQEVTMRCQPILGHNTVFWYRQTMMQGLELLAYFRNRAPLDDSGMPKDRFSAEMPDATLATLKIQPSEPRDSAVYFCASGHQAGELFFGEGSRLTVL.

In the case of this clone: The sequenced fragment ends 3 residues before the CDR3 boundary, so the rest is inferred from the germline J gene. V and J are TRBV6-2 or TRBV6-3 and TRBJ2-5, with 9 positions matching TRBD2. The CDR3 length is 14 residues. The ends lost 7 bases at V and 6 bases at J; junction bases unmatched: 9. CDR1 and CDR2 (germline): MNHEY, SVGEGT. The CDR3 loop is CASKVAGEGKTQYF. The CDR3 DNA, read in part, is TGTGCCAGCAAGGTAGCGGGGGAAGGAAAGACC.

As regards this clone: The CDR3 extends 3 residues past the end of the read, so its final part is completed from the germline J gene. The gene calls are TRBV5-4 and TRBJ1-2; TRBD1 aligns across 12 bases. The germline V gene has CDR1 SGHNT and CDR2 YYREEE (reference sequence). The CDR3 is 16 residues long. V shed 0 bases, J shed 4 bases, and the junction held 4 bases outside the gene matches. CDR3 region: CASSLAGQGAGYGYTF. The part of the CDR3 DNA that was read is TGTGCCAGCAGCTTGGCGGGACAGGGGGCCGGCTATGGC.

Points on this clone: The read ends 3 residues early relative to the CDR3; the germline J gene fills the gap. V usage is TRBV5-1 and J usage is TRBJ2-4; the D gene is possibly TRBD1 (5 bases). The CDR3 totals 15 residues. V was cut by 5 bases and J by 0 bases, with 12 bases left in between. Germline lookup yields CDR1 SGHRS and CDR2 YFSETQ. The DNA read from the CDR3 is TGCGCCAGCAGGACGACAGTAGTAGCCAAAAACATT. It encodes CASRTTVVAKNI. The whole CDR3 protein reads CASRTTVVAKNIQYF.

CDR3 DNA (partial): TGTGCCATCAGTGCGACAGGGAAGCGGTACGAG. The encoded protein is CAISATGKRYE. The full CDR3 reads CAISATGKRYEQYF. This chain uses TRBV10-3 with TRBJ2-7, with 7 bases aligning to TRBD1. The read ends 3 residues early relative to the CDR3; the germline J gene fills the gap. CDR1 and CDR2 from the germline V gene are ENHRY and SYGVKD. The CDR3 has 14 residues. Trimming took 4 bases from V and 4 from J; bases not matched to a gene: 7.

Concerning this clone itself: The read ends 3 residues before the CDR3 terminus; that terminus is restored from the germline J gene. This chain links TRBV5-6 with TRBJ2-4; D may be TRBD1 (6 bases). The CDR3 is made up of 14 amino acids. V was shortened by 2 bases and J by 7 bases, with 13 bases between the two germline ends. Germline V lookup: CDR1 SGHDT, CDR2 YYEEEE. CDR3 bases read: TGTGCCAGCAGCTTCACAGGGTCATCGAACATT. This gives the protein CASSFTGSSNI. From start to end, the CDR3 is CASSFTGSSNIQYF.

Points on this clone: The sequence runs out 3 residues before the end of the CDR3; the remainder is reconstructed from the germline J gene. The chain links TRBV7-9 to TRBJ1-4, with 7 bases fitting TRBD1. The CDR3 has 14 amino acids. Germline CDR1 and CDR2: SEHNR and FQNEAQ (reference sequence). CDR3 protein: CASSPGQVNSPLFF. CDR3 DNA, as far as it was read: TGTGCCAGCAGCCCAGGACAGGTTAATTCACCA.

About this clone itself: The junction shows a germline mismatch at one end, possibly a read error. The CDR3 extends 3 residues past the end of the read, so its final part is completed from the germline J gene. Other DNA sequences of this sample code for an identical CDR3. The J gene is TRBJ1-3, the V gene TRBV6-2 or TRBV6-3; D may be TRBD1 (5 bases). This CDR3 contains 14 residues. Germline V lookup: CDR1 MNHEY, CDR2 SVGEGT. The CDR3 sequence: CASRNPDRGNTIYF. The covered CDR3 bases are TGTGCCAGCAGGAATCCGGACCGGGGGAACACG.

On this clone itself: Read coverage stops 3 residues before the CDR3 terminus; the germline J gene supplies the remainder. This chain uses TRBV2 with TRBJ1-4, with a possible D match to TRBD1 (6 bases). Germline values: CDR1 SNHLY, CDR2 FYNNEI. The length of the CDR3 is 16 residues. CDR3 in amino acids: CASTNQGTSYNSPLFF. The CDR3 bases that were read are TGTGCCAGCACAAACCAGGGGACGTCCTATAATTCACCA. Combining the CDR3 with reference TRBV2 and TRBJ1-4 gives the whole variable domain EPEVTQTPSHQVTQMGQEVILRCVPISNHLYFYWYRQILGQKVEFLVSFYNNEISEKSEIFDDQFSVERPDGSNFTLKIRSTKLEDSAMYFCASTNQGTSYNSPLFFGSGTQLSVL.

About this clone itself: Read sequence stops 3 residues before the CDR3 end, and the germline J gene provides the missing end. The V gene is TRBV19, the J gene TRBJ2-2; 7 bases fit TRBD1. This CDR3 is built from 15 residues. Germline CDR1 is LNHDA and CDR2 is SQIVND (reference sequence). The CDR3 loop is CASSIPGQLNEKLFF. The sequenced CDR3 bases are TGTGCCAGTAGTATACCGGGACAGCTTAATGAAAAG.

With respect to this clone: The read finishes 3 residues shy of the CDR3 end, and the germline J gene is used to complete it. This sequence joins TRBV7-6 and TRBJ2-1; possibly TRBD2 for D (6 bases). The ends were cut back, 3 bases at V and 4 bases at J, with 7 bases in the middle. Germline V CDR1 and CDR2: SGHVS, FNYEAQ. CDR3 length: 13 amino acids. CDR3 loop: CASSFAGYNEQFF. The sequenced CDR3 bases are TGTGCCAGCAGCTTTGCGGGGTACAATGAG.

Notes on this clone: The CDR3 goes on 3 residues after the read ends, and that part is filled in from the germline J gene. The chain combines TRBV2 with TRBJ2-3; TRBD1 matches 8 bases. The CDR3 is 15 amino acids. Germline values: CDR1 SNHLY, CDR2 FYNNEI. The DNA read from the CDR3 is TGTGCCAGCAGTACCCGCATGGACAGGGAGTGGACG. Its translation: CASSTRMDREWT. The whole CDR3 sequence reads CASSTRMDREWTQYF. The entire variable domain, with the rest obtained from reference TRBV2 and TRBJ2-3, is as follows: EPEVTQTPSHQVTQMGQEVILRCVPISNHLYFYWYRQILGQKVEFLVSFYNNEISEKSEIFDDQFSVERPDGSNFTLKIRSTKLEDSAMYFCASSTRMDREWTQYFGPGTRLTVL.

The sequenced CDR3 bases are TGCAGTGCTAGGGATCCGGGACAGGGCTACGAG. Translation gives CSARDPGQGYE. The entire CDR3 protein reads CSARDPGQGYEQYF. The chain couples TRBV20-1 to TRBJ2-7, with 9 bases identical to TRBD1. The DNA ends 3 residues before the CDR3 does, and the rest of the CDR3 is filled in from the germline J gene. This CDR3 is 14 amino acids long. The germline CDR1 and CDR2 sequences are DFQATT and SNEGSKA (reference sequence). The junction had 6 bases not matched to a gene; V was cut back by 3 bases and J by 3 bases.